This T cell receptor (beta chain) was recovered during a study of blood T cell repertoires in COVID-19. Source study methods: Amplifying reference gene primers gave estimates of nucleated cell counts. Only in-frame clones appear in the TCRdb table, and some are missing; sequencing was by immunoSEQ multiplex PCR. That table furnishes V, J and clone size, whereas the DNA furnished D and trimming. The repertoire holds more than 85,000 clones, with about 85% as singletons. Germline CDR1 reads SQVTM; CDR2 reads ANQGSEA. This CDR3 is 14 amino acids long. Trimming removed 5 bases from V and 0 bases from J, with 10 bases in between.

The material sequenced was peripheral blood. The source of this sequence is a man aged 70-80 years with acute or convalescent COVID-19. J is TRBJ2-2 and V is TRBV29-1; tentative D call: TRBD2 (5 bases). DNA of the CDR3: TGCAGCGTTAGGGATAGCGCGAACACCGGGGAGCTGTTTTTT. It specifies CSVRDSANTGELFF.